Sequencing of this TCR beta chain was carried out in a study of shared clonotypes between healthy human individuals. Turning to the study itself: Contributing individuals were a couple of females and three males aged 18 to 49.

CDR1 KGHSH and CDR2 LQKENI come from the germline V gene. With V trimmed by 0 bases and J by 6 bases, 2 bases remained unmatched. The CDR3 is made up of 15 amino acids. The unsorted PBMC replicate PCRs were performed with about 280 ng DNA, roughly 30,000 T cell genomes. Measured with immunoSEQ multiplex PCR; TCRdb has only the in-frame clones, and not every one. The data show around 500,000 clones, 70% to 80% seen once. Details on this clone: Within the sample, other DNA sequences also encode this same CDR3.

This clonotype was obtained from a woman between 35 and 50 years old in good health. Some clones in this sample may be carry-over from other donors' samples. The V call is TRBV18, the J call TRBJ2-7, with 13 bases lining up with TRBD2. The sequenced sample consisted of PBMCs. The chain's CDR3 is CASSPPTSGRSEQYF. The CDR3 DNA follows: TGTGCCAGCTCACCACCGACTAGCGGGAGGAGCGAGCAGTACTTC.